Below, 26 T cell receptor beta chains from the same sample are listed, as sequenced in a study of blood T cells in healthy people across ages. The second PCR ran about 7 to 12 cycles with a sample-barcoded 5' primer and J-beta primers. MiXCR was run by TCRdb on the 5' RACE reads, yielding one entry per CDR3 protein. The sample has 1.5 million to 2 million distinct CDR3 sequences, about 49% seen once. Sequences were obtained from blood. The receptors here all came from a woman aged 40 to 55 in good health.

This chain uses TRBV20-1 with TRBJ2-7; D is possibly TRBD1 (6 bases). V lost 4 bases, J lost 4 bases, and 14 bases lay in between. This CDR3 is built from 13 residues. CDR1 and CDR2 (germline): DFQATT, SNEGSKA (reference sequence). The CDR3 sequence is CSANRAPIYEQYF. The DNA for the CDR3 is TGCAGTGCTAACAGGGCCCCTATTTACGAGCAGTACTTC.

The chain joins TRBV7-2 to TRBJ2-3; D not resolved. V lost 0 bases and J lost 6, with 10 bases in between. CDR1 is SGHTA, CDR2 FQGNSA, per germline. This CDR3 contains 14 residues. This CDR3 is CASSLAAVLDTQYF. DNA for the CDR3: TGTGCCAGCAGCTTAGCGGCGGTGCTTGATACGCAGTATTTT.

V usage is TRBV7-2 and J usage is TRBJ2-1; D unresolved. CDR1 and CDR2 (germline): SGHTA, FQGNSA. Trimming removed 5 bases at V and 8 bases at J, with 13 bases between. This CDR3 has 13 amino acids. CDR3 nucleotides: TGTGCCAGCAGCCGCCCCCAGTTGGATGAGCAGTTCTTC. It codes for CASSRPQLDEQFF.

This clonotype was seen only a few times. This chain joins TRBV6-6 and TRBJ2-7; perhaps TRBD1 as D (5 bases). V dropped 3 bases and J dropped 5 bases, with 8 bases sitting between them. The length of the CDR3 is 12 residues. Looked up from germline, CDR1 is MNHNY and CDR2 is SVGAGI (reference sequence). For the CDR3, the DNA is TGTGCCAGCAGTTATAAAGGGGACGAGCAGTACTTC. It specifies CASSYKGDEQYF.

Only a few counts were recorded for this clonotype. V is TRBV5-5 and J is TRBJ1-2, with D uncertain. Germline CDR1 reads SGHKS; CDR2 reads YYEKEE (reference sequence). Trimming took off 2 bases at V and 8 bases at J, with 13 bases between the two ends. The CDR3 runs to 13 residues. The CDR3 bases are TGTGCCAGCAGCTTTCATAACTTGGAGGGCTACACCTTC. This translates into CASSFHNLEGYTF.

The chain combines TRBV4-3 with TRBJ2-3; D possibly corresponds to TRBD1 (5 bases). Germline V gene lookup returns CDR1 LGHNA and CDR2 YSLEER. The CDR3 is 16 residues long. The V gene lost 5 bases and the J gene lost 3 bases, with 18 bases spanning the gap. CDR3 loop: CASSLNTGMSTDTQYF. The CDR3 DNA sequence: TGCGCCAGCAGCTTAAACACAGGAATGAGTACAGATACGCAGTATTTT.

This chain joins TRBV20-1 and TRBJ2-1; no definite D call. Germline V gives CDR1 DFQATT, CDR2 SNEGSKA (reference sequence). Trimming removed 4 bases at V and 0 bases at J, with 16 bases between. The CDR3 runs 16 residues. The CDR3 reads CSANMARTFSYNEQFF. CDR3 nucleotides: TGCAGTGCTAACATGGCCCGGACGTTCTCCTACAATGAGCAGTTCTTC.

The chain recombines TRBV15 with TRBJ2-6; TRBD1 agrees at 7 bases. CDR3 length: 16 residues. V gave up 3 bases and J gave up 4 bases; unmatched junction bases: 6. Germline V CDR1 and CDR2: LNHNV, YYDKDF (reference sequence). In DNA form, the CDR3 reads TGTGCCACCAGCAGTGGCAGGGGGTCCGGGGCCAACGTCCTGACTTTC. As protein: CATSSGRGSGANVLTF.

This clonotype was seen a handful of times. The chain carries TRBV4-3 and TRBJ2-3; 11 nucleotides line up with TRBD2. Germline V gene sequence: CDR1 LGHNA, CDR2 YSLEER. V was pared by 4 bases and J by 4 bases, with 4 bases of the junction left unmatched. The length of the CDR3 is 15 residues. CDR3 protein: CASSLRTSGSDTQYF. The DNA for the CDR3 is TGCGCCAGCAGCCTCCGGACTAGCGGGTCAGATACGCAGTATTTT.

This clonotype was detected only a few times. V and J are TRBV4-2 and TRBJ2-6; TRBD2 agrees at 9 bases. The V gene's germline CDR1 is LGHNA and CDR2 YNFKEQ. The CDR3 totals 18 residues. V lost 4 bases to trimming and J lost 0 bases; unmatched junction nucleotides: 7. CDR3 amino acids: CASSRKTSGVSGANVLTF. DNA of the CDR3: TGTGCCAGCAGCCGCAAGACTAGCGGCGTCTCTGGGGCCAACGTCCTGACTTTC.

This clonotype was counted between two and nine times. The chain joins TRBV24-1 to TRBJ2-7, with D tentatively TRBD1 (6 bases). Germline assignment: CDR1 KGHDR and CDR2 SFDVKD. V lost 1 base and J 6 bases, leaving 9 bases between the germline ends. The CDR3 covers 13 residues. The CDR3 region is CATSDFTGSEQYF. The CDR3 region has the DNA TGTGCCACCAGTGATTTCACAGGGTCCGAGCAGTACTTC.

The chain recombines TRBV12-3 or TRBV12-4 with TRBJ2-3; D remains ambiguous. The CDR3 contains 15 residues. V was cut by 1 base and J by 1 base, with 9 bases left in between. In DNA form, the CDR3 reads TGTGCCAGCAGTTTAGTTCGGAGCGGCACAGATACGCAGTATTTT. Protein product: CASSLVRSGTDTQYF.

This sequence joins TRBV5-1 and TRBJ1-2; no definite D call. CDR1 and CDR2 from the germline V gene are SGHRS and YFSETQ. The CDR3 loop spans 13 amino acids. Trimming stripped 0 bases from V and 6 bases from J, with 9 bases between. CDR3: CASSLEGLDGYTF. The CDR3, as DNA: TGCGCCAGCAGCTTGGAGGGCCTCGATGGCTACACCTTC.

J is TRBJ1-2 and V is TRBV20-1, with D possibly matching TRBD1 (6 bases). The V gene lost 7 bases and the J gene lost 4 bases, with 22 bases spanning the gap. The CDR3 length is 15 residues. Germline lookup yields CDR1 DFQATT and CDR2 SNEGSKA (reference sequence). The CDR3 spells CSGLGWGAGSYGYTF. The CDR3 DNA reads as TGCAGTGGACTTGGTTGGGGGGCAGGAAGCTATGGCTACACCTTC.

This clonotype occurred a few times. CDR3: CASSEGLAGERRYQETQYF. The CDR3 nucleotides read TGTGCCAGCAGCGAGGGACTAGCGGGGGAACGACGGTACCAAGAGACCCAGTACTTC. J is TRBJ2-5 and V is TRBV28, with 14 bases matching TRBD2. The length of the CDR3 is 19 residues. Trimming took 6 bases from V and 0 from J; bases not matched to a gene: 12. In germline, CDR1 is MDHEN, CDR2 SYDVKM.

The rearrangement joins TRBV20-1 to TRBJ1-3; D is unresolved. The V end lost 5 bases, the J end lost 1 base, and 9 bases lay between the germline ends. The CDR3 sequence is 13 residues long. CDR1 is DFQATT and CDR2 is SNEGSKA in the germline V gene (reference sequence). The CDR3 reads CSADGVSGNTIYF. CDR3 nucleotide sequence: TGCAGTGCTGACGGGGTTTCTGGAAACACCATATATTTT.

The chain has TRBV29-1 and TRBJ2-5; perhaps TRBD2 as D (6 bases). The CDR3 covers 13 residues. CDR1 is SQVTM and CDR2 is ANQGSEA in the germline V gene. V was cut by 7 bases and J by 0 bases, with 12 bases left in between. CDR3 sequence: CSALAGYQETQYF. As DNA, the CDR3 is TGCAGCGCACTAGCAGGTTACCAAGAGACCCAGTACTTC. The variable domain in full, with the rest retrieved from reference TRBV29-1 and TRBJ2-5, is SAVISQKPSRDICQRGTSLTIQCQVDSQVTMMFWYRQQPGQSLTLIATANQGSEATYESGFVIDKFPISRPNLTFSTLTVSNMSPEDSSIYLCSALAGYQETQYFGPGTRLLVL.

In this sample, this clonotype turned up once. J is TRBJ2-4 and V is TRBV28, with D unresolved. The DNA matches TRBJ2-5 better at its end, which makes the J call doubtful. The CDR3 totals 16 residues. Germline values: CDR1 MDHEN, CDR2 SYDVKM. The CDR3 nucleotides read TGTGCCAGCGGCCTTTATCTGCCAGGCTCCCAAGAGACCCAGTACTTC. Residues: CASGLYLPGSQETQYF.

Only one count was recorded for this clonotype. The chain uses TRBV9 and TRBJ2-3; 10 bases fit TRBD2. The germline V gene encodes CDR1 SGDLS and CDR2 YYNGEE. The CDR3 contains 16 residues. Trimming cost V 3 bases and J 6 bases; bases outside gene matches: 10. CDR3 DNA sequence: TGTGCCAGCAGCGCCGGACTAGCGGACTTGTCGGATACGCAGTATTTT. Protein sequence: CASSAGLADLSDTQYF. The complete variable domain, with remaining parts taken from reference TRBV9 and TRBJ2-3, reads DSGVTQTPKHLITATGQRVTLRCSPRSGDLSVYWYQQSLDQGLQFLIQYYNGEERAKGNILERFSAQQFPDLHSELNLSSLELGDSALYFCASSAGLADLSDTQYFGPGTRLTVL.

This clonotype has a handful of counts. The V gene is TRBV4-1, the J gene TRBJ1-1; D is perhaps TRBD1 (5 bases). Germline CDR1 MGHRA, CDR2 YSYEKL. The CDR3 is 15 residues long. V was trimmed by 4 bases and J by 2 bases, leaving 14 bases between them. CDR3 amino acids: CASSLDRGLNTEAFF. The CDR3 DNA follows: TGCGCCAGCAGCCTCGACCGGGGACTTAACACTGAAGCTTTCTTT.

The V gene is TRBV10-3, the J gene TRBJ2-4; D is tentatively TRBD1 or TRBD2 (5 bases each). The last part of the DNA fits TRBJ2-5 better; the J call may be wrong. Germline V gives CDR1 ENHRY, CDR2 SYGVKD. The length of the CDR3 is 13 residues. The CDR3 DNA sequence: TGTGCCATCAGTCCGGGACCCCAAGAGACCCAGTACTTC. Translated, it gives CAISPGPQETQYF.

The V call is TRBV10-3, the J call TRBJ2-3; D not certain. The length of the CDR3 is 12 residues. Trimming pared 6 bases from V and 3 bases from J, leaving 7 bases between. The germline CDR1 and CDR2 sequences are ENHRY and SYGVKD. The CDR3 nucleotides are TGTGCCATCAGGACGCTGACAGATACGCAGTATTTT. Protein sequence: CAIRTLTDTQYF.

The V and J genes are TRBV15 and TRBJ2-1, with TRBD1 identical over 9 bases. CDR3 length: 21 amino acids. J gave up 2 bases and V 4 bases, and 21 bases lay outside the gene matches. CDR1 LNHNV and CDR2 YYDKDF come from the germline V gene (reference sequence). DNA of the CDR3: TGTGCCACCAGCACTCGAAGAGGCCGCGGAGGGACAGGGACCCCCTACAATGAGCAGTTCTTC. Its protein is CATSTRRGRGGTGTPYNEQFF.

The rearrangement uses TRBV6-2 or TRBV6-3 and TRBJ2-5; tentatively, D is TRBD1 (6 bases). The CDR3 covers 15 residues. The V gene lost 6 bases and the J gene lost 2 bases, with 16 bases spanning the gap. Germline V gives CDR1 MNHEY, CDR2 SVGEGT. The CDR3 bases are TGTGCCAGCAGGGCTACAGGGAGCGTTCAAGAGACCCAGTACTTC. Its translation: CASRATGSVQETQYF.

This clonotype was recorded a few times. V and J are TRBV5-6 and TRBJ2-1; 11 bases align to TRBD2. The length of the CDR3 is 16 residues. The ends lost 0 bases at V and 9 bases at J; junction bases unmatched: 8. In germline, CDR1 is SGHDT, CDR2 YYEEEE. The chain's CDR3 is CASSLGLAGRTGEQFF. In DNA form, the CDR3 reads TGTGCCAGCAGCTTGGGACTAGCGGGACGAACGGGTGAGCAGTTCTTC.

In this sample, this clonotype turned up once. This chain connects TRBV28 to TRBJ1-1; 7 bases agree with TRBD1. V lost 10 bases and J lost 0; bases outside the gene matches: 14. CDR3 length equals 16 residues. CDR1 and CDR2 (germline): MDHEN, SYDVKM. As DNA, the CDR3 is TGTGCCACCATTGGTCAGGGGGACACCTTGAACACTGAAGCTTTCTTT. Its translation: CATIGQGDTLNTEAFF. Combining the CDR3 with reference TRBV28 and TRBJ1-1 gives the whole variable domain DVKVTQSSRYLVKRTGEKVFLECVQDMDHENMFWYRQDPGLGLRLIYFSYDVKMKEKGDIPEGYSVSREKKERFSLILESASTNQTSMYLCATIGQGDTLNTEAFFGQGTRLTVV.